This T cell receptor beta chain was retrieved from a study of blood T cell repertoires in COVID-19. This CDR3 has 13 amino acids. The ends lost 2 bases at V and 9 bases at J; junction bases unmatched: 5. Germline V CDR1 and CDR2: GTSNPN, SVGIG (reference sequence). Participant age was roughly 18 to 95 years, and participants resided in about two dozen US areas. Recovery meant two consecutive negative NP/OP PCR tests, professional clearance, or resolved symptoms. TCRdb keeps only in-frame clones here, not all; method: immunoSEQ multiplex PCR. The table lists roughly 310,000 clones, around 91% of them singletons.

The rearrangement uses TRBV30 and TRBJ2-3; TRBD2 aligns across 10 bases. Sequenced input: PBMCs or T cells enriched from blood (not recorded which). The source is a woman in her thirties or forties who had recovered from COVID-19. The CDR3 sequence: CAWSFLAGGTQYF. The DNA of the CDR3 is TGTGCCTGGAGTTTTTTAGCGGGAGGCACGCAGTATTTT.